A single TCR beta chain is shown here with its context. The CDR3 length is 12 residues. The ends were cut back, 6 bases at V and 4 bases at J, with 9 bases in the middle. Germline V gene lookup returns CDR1 LGHNA and CDR2 YNFKEQ. This record comes from a study of blood T cell repertoires in COVID-19. Turning to the study itself: Samples came from the United States, Italy and Spain, spanning acute and convalescent COVID-19. T cells, B-cell-depleted T cells, or PBMCs supplied cDNA or gDNA.

Recruits, aged roughly 18 to 89 years, lived in 24 US areas. This table comes from immunoSEQ multiplex PCR, and its TCRdb copy is limited to in-frame clones, with some not included. The sample holds roughly 400,000 clones, nearly 90% seen once. This chain joins TRBV4-2 and TRBJ2-5; weak D call: TRBD2 (5 bases). Sequenced input: PBMCs or T cells enriched from blood (not recorded which). The TCR sequence derives from a woman aged 18-30 years who had been exposed to COVID-19. CDR3 bases: TGTGCCAGCAGTGTAGAGGGAGAGACCCAGTACTTC. This codes for CASSVEGETQYF.